This TCR beta chain comes out of a study of spatial heterogeneity in lung cancer. Study at large: For the average unique TCR and UMI combination, more than eight occurrences appeared in raw reads.

This clonotype was observed a handful of times. Time point denoted: sample taken at primary tumor resection. Sequencing covered unsorted whole RNA taken from tumor, nontumor lung or frozen PBMC. From the 5' RACE reads, TCRdb called clonotypes with MiXCR, one entry per CDR3 protein. The repertoire holds tens of thousands of distinct CDR3 sequences, 9.5% to 15% seen once, with more than 40% in the top ten. This TCR was sampled from a male donor with early-stage non-small cell lung cancer. This specimen was PBMCs, taken at surgery.

The CDR3 sequence: CASSLLERTTDTQYF. CDR3 in DNA: TGTGCCAGCAGTTTATTGGAACGGACCACAGATACGCAGTATTTT. The rearrangement uses TRBV28 and TRBJ2-3; D is ambiguous. Germline-derived CDR1 and CDR2 are MDHEN and SYDVKM. V was clipped by 1 base and J by 2 bases, with 10 bases between them. CDR3 length equals 15 residues.